This T cell receptor beta chain was captured by sequencing in a study of early T cells in non-severe SARS-CoV-2 infection. In the study overall: Investigators sequenced bulk RNA drawn from unsorted whole blood, and chains remained unpaired. Points from the study as a whole: The matching step, a VDJdb search, favored anti-spike CD8 responses and missed private and CD4 specificities.

The TCR library protocol was used to attach unique molecular identifiers. These identifiers were attached to individual cDNA molecules. One entry per CDR3 protein, called by TCRdb with MiXCR from the 5' RACE reads. This repertoire shows some 64,000 distinct CDR3 sequences, approximately 13% found once; its top ten account for about 8%. This clonotype was counted a few times. Its antigen is as yet unknown. V lost 7 bases, J lost 3 bases, and 21 bases lay in between. The CDR3 runs to 17 residues. Germline-derived CDR1 and CDR2 are MNHEY and SVGEGT. The rearrangement uses TRBV6-2 or TRBV6-3 and TRBJ2-2; D possibly uses TRBD1 or TRBD2 (6 bases each). The clonotype comes from an adult who was a healthcare worker with PCR-confirmed SARS-CoV-2 infection or an uninfected control (not recorded which). The sequencing sample was made of whole blood. The chain's CDR3 is CASTPYGTGADTGELFF. CDR3 nucleotide sequence: TGTGCCAGCACCCCATACGGGACGGGGGCCGACACCGGGGAGCTGTTTTTT.